The TCR beta chain under discussion was sequenced for a study of beta chain features in type 1 diabetes. CDR3 length: 14 residues. The germline V and J ends were trimmed by 5 bases and 1 base, with 11 bases remaining between them. CDR1 is MRHNA and CDR2 is SNTAGT in the germline V gene. This clone turned up a few times. Its antigen is undetermined. Reverse transcription of all isolated RNA meant that expressed TCRB transcripts were sequenced. Assay: immunoSEQ multiplex PCR; the TCRdb copy retains only in-frame clones and omits some. The sample contains 150,000 to 190,000 clones, 8.1% of which appear only once. Study-level points and caveats: Significant though moderate, a shortening of TCRB CDR3s appeared in all four CD4+ subsets of Type 1 diabetes patients.

The chain couples TRBV6-4 to TRBJ1-1, with D perhaps TRBD1 (6 bases). The source material was central memory CD4+ T cells from blood. The clonotype originates from a man between 18 and 35 years old in good health. The CDR3 reads CASSRTVGNTEAFF. The DNA for the CDR3 is TGTGCCAGCAGTCGGACAGTGGGGAACACTGAAGCTTTCTTT.